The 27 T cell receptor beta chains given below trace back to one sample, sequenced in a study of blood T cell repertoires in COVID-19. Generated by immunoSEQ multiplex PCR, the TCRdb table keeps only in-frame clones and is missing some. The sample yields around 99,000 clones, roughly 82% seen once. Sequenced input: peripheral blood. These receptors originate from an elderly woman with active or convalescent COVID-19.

CDR3 residues: CASSRTGGGNQPQHF. The CDR3 DNA is TGTGCCAGCAGTCGAACAGGCGGGGGCAATCAGCCCCAGCATTTT. The V and J genes are TRBV13 and TRBJ1-5; D might be TRBD1 (5 bases). CDR3 length: 15 residues. V gave up 6 bases and J gave up 2 bases, with 14 bases separating them. Looked up from germline, CDR1 is PRHDT and CDR2 is FYEKMQ (reference sequence).

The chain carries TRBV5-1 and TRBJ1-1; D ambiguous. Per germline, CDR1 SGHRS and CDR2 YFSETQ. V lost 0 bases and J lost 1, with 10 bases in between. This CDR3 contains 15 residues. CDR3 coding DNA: TGCGCCAGCAGCTTGGCGGGTAACCCGAACACTGAAGCTTTCTTT. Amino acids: CASSLAGNPNTEAFF.

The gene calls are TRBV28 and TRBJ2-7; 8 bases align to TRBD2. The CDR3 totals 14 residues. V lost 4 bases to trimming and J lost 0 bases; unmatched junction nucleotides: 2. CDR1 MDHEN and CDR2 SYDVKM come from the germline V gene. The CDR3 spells CASSWREASYEQYF. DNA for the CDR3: TGTGCCAGCAGTTGGCGGGAGGCCTCCTACGAGCAGTACTTC. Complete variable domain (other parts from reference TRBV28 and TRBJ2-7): DVKVTQSSRYLVKRTGEKVFLECVQDMDHENMFWYRQDPGLGLRLIYFSYDVKMKEKGDIPEGYSVSREKKERFSLILESASTNQTSMYLCASSWREASYEQYFGPGTRLTVT.

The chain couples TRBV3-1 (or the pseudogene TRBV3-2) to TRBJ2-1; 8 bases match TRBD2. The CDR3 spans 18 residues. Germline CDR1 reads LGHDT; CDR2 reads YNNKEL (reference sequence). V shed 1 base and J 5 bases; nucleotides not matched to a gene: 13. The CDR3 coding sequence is TGTGCCAGCAGCCAAGTCGGGAGGGCCCTCATAGGGCACAATGAGCAGTTCTTC. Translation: CASSQVGRALIGHNEQFF.

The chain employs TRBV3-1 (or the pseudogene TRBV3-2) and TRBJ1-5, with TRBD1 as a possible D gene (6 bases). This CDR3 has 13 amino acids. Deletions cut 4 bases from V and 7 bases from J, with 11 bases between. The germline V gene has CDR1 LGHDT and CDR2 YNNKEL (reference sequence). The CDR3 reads CASSPGAGQPQHF. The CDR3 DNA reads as TGTGCCAGCAGCCCAGGGGCCGGGCAGCCCCAGCATTTT.

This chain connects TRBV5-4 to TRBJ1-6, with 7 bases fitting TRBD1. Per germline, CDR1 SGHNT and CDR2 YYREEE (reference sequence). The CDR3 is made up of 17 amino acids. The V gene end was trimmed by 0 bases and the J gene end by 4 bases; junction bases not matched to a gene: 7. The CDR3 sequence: CASSLGTGAIYNSPLHF. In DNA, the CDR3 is TGTGCCAGCAGCTTGGGCACAGGGGCGATTTATAATTCACCCCTCCACTTT.

This CDR3 reads CASSRTGGNEKLFF. In nucleotides, the CDR3 is TGTGCCAGCAGCCGGACAGGGGGGAATGAAAAACTGTTTTTT. The V gene is TRBV7-9, the J gene TRBJ1-4; 10 positions match TRBD1. The CDR3 extends over 14 amino acids. Trimming cost V 5 bases and J 5 bases; bases outside gene matches: 2. Per the germline V gene, CDR1 is SEHNR and CDR2 is FQNEAQ (reference sequence).

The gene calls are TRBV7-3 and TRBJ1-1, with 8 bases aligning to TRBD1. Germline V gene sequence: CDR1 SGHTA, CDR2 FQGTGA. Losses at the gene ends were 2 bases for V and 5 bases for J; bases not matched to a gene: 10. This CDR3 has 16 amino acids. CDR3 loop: CASSLGPGGRRTEAFF. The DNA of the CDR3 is TGTGCCAGCAGCTTAGGCCCAGGGGGCCGCCGGACTGAAGCTTTCTTT. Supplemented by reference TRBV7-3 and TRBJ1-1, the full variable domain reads GAGVSQTPSNKVTEKGKYVELRCDPISGHTALYWYRQSLGQGPEFLIYFQGTGAADDSGLPNDRFFAVRPEGSVSTLKIQRTERGDSAVYLCASSLGPGGRRTEAFFGQGTRLTVV.

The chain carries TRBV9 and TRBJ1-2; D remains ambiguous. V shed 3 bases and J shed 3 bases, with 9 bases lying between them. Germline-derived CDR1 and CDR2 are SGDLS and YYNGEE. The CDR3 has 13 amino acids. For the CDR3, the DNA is TGTGCCAGCAGCGCCCAAAGCGACTATGGCTACACCTTC. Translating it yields CASSAQSDYGYTF. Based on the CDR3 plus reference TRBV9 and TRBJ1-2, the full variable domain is DSGVTQTPKHLITATGQRVTLRCSPRSGDLSVYWYQQSLDQGLQFLIQYYNGEERAKGNILERFSAQQFPDLHSELNLSSLELGDSALYFCASSAQSDYGYTFGSGTRLTVV.

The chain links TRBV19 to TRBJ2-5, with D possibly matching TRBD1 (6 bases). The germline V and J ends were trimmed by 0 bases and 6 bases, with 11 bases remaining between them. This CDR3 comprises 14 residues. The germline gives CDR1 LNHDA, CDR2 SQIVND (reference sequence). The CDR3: CASSIDAGVKTQYF. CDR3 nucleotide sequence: TGTGCCAGTAGTATAGATGCAGGGGTAAAGACCCAGTACTTC.

CDR3 in amino acids: CASSFWTSGYNEQFF. The CDR3 DNA is TGTGCCAGCAGTTTCTGGACTAGCGGATACAATGAGCAGTTCTTC. This chain uses TRBV28 with TRBJ2-1, with TRBD2 matching 10 bases. The CDR3 spans 15 residues. CDR1 is MDHEN, CDR2 SYDVKM, per germline. V lost 3 bases, J lost 4 bases, and 3 bases stayed unmatched.

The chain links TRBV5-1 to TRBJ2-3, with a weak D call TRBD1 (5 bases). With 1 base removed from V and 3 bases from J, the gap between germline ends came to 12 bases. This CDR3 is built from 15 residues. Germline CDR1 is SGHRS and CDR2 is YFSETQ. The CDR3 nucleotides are TGCGCCAGCAGCTTGTTTTTAGGGGCAACAGATACGCAGTATTTT. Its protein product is CASSLFLGATDTQYF.

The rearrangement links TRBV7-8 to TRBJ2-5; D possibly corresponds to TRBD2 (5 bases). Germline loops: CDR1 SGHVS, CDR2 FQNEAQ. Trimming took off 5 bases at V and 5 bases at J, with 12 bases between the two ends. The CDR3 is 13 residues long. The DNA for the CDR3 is TGTGCCAGCAGCAGCCTAAGAGGGGAGACCCAGTACTTC. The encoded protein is CASSSLRGETQYF.

The CDR3 sequence is CASTEGVPLGKLFF. The CDR3 bases are TGTGCCAGCACAGAGGGGGTTCCGCTTGGAAAACTGTTTTTT. This chain joins TRBV2 and TRBJ1-4, with D perhaps matching TRBD1 (6 bases). Trimming took off 7 bases at V and 10 bases at J, with 19 bases between the two ends. Germline CDR1 SNHLY, CDR2 FYNNEI. CDR3 length equals 14 residues.

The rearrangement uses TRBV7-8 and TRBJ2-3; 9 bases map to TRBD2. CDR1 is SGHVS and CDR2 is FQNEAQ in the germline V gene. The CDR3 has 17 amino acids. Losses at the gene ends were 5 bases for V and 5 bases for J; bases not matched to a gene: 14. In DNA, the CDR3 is TGTGCCAGCAGCCCCCTTAGGCTAGCGGGGACGGTAGATACGCAGTATTTT. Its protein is CASSPLRLAGTVDTQYF. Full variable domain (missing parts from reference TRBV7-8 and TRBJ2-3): GAGVSQSPRYKVAKRGQDVALRCDPISGHVSLFWYQQALGQGPEFLTYFQNEAQLDKSGLPSDRFFAERPEGSVSTLKIQRTQQEDSAVYLCASSPLRLAGTVDTQYFGPGTRLTVL.

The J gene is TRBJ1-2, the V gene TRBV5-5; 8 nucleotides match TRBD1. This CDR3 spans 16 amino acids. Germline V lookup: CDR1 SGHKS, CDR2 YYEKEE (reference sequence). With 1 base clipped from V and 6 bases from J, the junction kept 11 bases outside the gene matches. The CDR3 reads CASSLFGSRGRNGYTF. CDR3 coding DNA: TGTGCCAGCAGCTTGTTCGGATCCAGGGGGCGGAATGGCTACACCTTC.

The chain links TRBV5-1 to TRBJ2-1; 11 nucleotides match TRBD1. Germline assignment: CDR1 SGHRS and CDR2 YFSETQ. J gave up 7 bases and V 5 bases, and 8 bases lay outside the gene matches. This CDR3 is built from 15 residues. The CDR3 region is CASSSGTGGRNEQFF. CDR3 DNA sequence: TGCGCCAGCAGTTCGGGGACAGGGGGACGGAATGAGCAGTTCTTC.

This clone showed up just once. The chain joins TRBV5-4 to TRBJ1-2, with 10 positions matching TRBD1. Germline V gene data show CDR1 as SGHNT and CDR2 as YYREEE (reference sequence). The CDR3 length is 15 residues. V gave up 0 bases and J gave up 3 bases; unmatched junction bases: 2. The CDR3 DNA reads TGTGCCAGCAGCTTGGGTGGGACAGGGGACTATGGCTACACCTTC. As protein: CASSLGGTGDYGYTF.

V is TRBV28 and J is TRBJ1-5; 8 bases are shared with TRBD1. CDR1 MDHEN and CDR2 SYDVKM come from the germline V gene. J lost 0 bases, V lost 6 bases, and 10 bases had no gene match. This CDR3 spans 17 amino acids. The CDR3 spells CASRLTQGGYSNQPQHF. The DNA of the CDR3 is TGTGCCAGCAGGCTGACACAGGGGGGTTATAGCAATCAGCCCCAGCATTTT.

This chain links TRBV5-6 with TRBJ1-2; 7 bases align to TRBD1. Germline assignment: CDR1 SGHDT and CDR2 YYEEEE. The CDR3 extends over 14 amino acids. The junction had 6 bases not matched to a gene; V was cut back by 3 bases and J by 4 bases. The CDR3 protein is CASSSGGFAYGYTF. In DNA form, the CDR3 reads TGTGCCAGCAGCTCAGGGGGTTTTGCCTATGGCTACACCTTC.

The CDR3 loop reads CASSGGLAGAYNEQFF. The CDR3 nucleotides read TGTGCCAGTAGTGGAGGACTAGCGGGTGCCTACAATGAGCAGTTCTTC. The genes are TRBV19 and TRBJ2-1; TRBD2 matches at 11 bases. V gave up 5 bases and J gave up 2 bases; unmatched junction bases: 5. CDR1 and CDR2 (germline): LNHDA, SQIVND (reference sequence). The CDR3 length is 16 residues.

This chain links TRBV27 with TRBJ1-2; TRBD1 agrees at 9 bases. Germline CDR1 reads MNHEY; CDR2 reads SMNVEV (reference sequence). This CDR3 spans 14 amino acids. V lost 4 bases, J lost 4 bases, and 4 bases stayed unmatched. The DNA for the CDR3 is TGTGCCAGCAGTTCGGGACAGGGTGCCTATGGCTACACCTTC. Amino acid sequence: CASSSGQGAYGYTF.

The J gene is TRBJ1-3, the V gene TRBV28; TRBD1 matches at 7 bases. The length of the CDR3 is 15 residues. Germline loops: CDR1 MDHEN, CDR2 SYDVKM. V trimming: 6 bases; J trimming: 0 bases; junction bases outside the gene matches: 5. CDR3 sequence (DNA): TGTGCCAGCAGACTGGGACAGTCCTCTGGAAACACCATATATTTT. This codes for CASRLGQSSGNTIYF.

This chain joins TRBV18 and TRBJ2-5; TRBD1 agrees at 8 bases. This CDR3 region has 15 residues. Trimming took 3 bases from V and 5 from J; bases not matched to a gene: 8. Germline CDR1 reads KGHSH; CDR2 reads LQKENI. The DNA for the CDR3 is TGTGCCAGCTCACCTCTGACAGGGGAAAGGGAGACCCAGTACTTC. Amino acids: CASSPLTGERETQYF.

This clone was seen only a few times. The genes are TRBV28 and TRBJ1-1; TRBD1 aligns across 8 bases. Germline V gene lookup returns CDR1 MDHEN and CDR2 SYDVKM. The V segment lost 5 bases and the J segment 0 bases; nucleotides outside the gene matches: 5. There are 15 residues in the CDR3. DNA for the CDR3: TGTGCCAGCAGTACGGGACAGGTCATGAACACTGAAGCTTTCTTT. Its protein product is CASSTGQVMNTEAFF.

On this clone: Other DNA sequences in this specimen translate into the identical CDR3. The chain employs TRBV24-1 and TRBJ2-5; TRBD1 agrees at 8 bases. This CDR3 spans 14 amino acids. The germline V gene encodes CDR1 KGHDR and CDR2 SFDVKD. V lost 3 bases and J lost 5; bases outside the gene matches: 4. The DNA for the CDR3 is TGTGCCACCAGTGATACAGGGGGTCGGGAGACCCAGTACTTC. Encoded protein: CATSDTGGRETQYF.

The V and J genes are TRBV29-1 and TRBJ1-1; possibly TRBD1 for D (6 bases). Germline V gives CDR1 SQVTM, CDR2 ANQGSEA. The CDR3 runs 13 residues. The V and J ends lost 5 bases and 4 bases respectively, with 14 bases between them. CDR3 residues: CSVKRGFGTEAFF. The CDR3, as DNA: TGCAGCGTTAAGAGGGGGTTTGGCACTGAAGCTTTCTTT.